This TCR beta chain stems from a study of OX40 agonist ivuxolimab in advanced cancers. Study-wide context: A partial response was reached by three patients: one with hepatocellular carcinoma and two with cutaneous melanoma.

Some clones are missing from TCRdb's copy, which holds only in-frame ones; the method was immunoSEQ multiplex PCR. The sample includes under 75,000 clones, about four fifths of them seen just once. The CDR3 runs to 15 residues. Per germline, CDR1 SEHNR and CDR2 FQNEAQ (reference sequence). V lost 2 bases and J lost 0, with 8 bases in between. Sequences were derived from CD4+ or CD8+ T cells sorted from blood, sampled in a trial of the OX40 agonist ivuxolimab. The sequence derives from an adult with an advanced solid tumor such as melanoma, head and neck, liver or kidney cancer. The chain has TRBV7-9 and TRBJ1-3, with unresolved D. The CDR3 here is CASSLNNYSGNTIYF. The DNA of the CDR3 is TGTGCCAGCAGCTTAAACAACTACTCTGGAAACACCATATATTTT.